This paragraph covers one TCR beta chain sequence. Profiling relied on immunoSEQ multiplex PCR, and the TCRdb table lists in-frame clones only, not all of them. The table has about 1 million clones, 65% to 75% seen once. The source of the sample is a study of shared clonotypes between healthy human individuals. Donors were Caucasian adults residing in Nashville, Tennessee, USA. The CDR3 length is 16 residues. This TCR was recovered from a man aged 18 to 35 in good health. The source material was memory CD4+ T cells sorted from blood. Subset denoted: CD45RA-negative fraction. This chain links TRBV21-1 with TRBJ1-3. TRBV21-1 is labeled a pseudogene. CDR3 nucleotide sequence: TGTGCCAGCAGCCCGACCATCAACGGTTCTGGAAACACCATATATTTT. Protein product: CASSPTINGSGNTIYF.